This is a list of T cell receptor beta chains from one sample in a study of spatial heterogeneity in lung cancer. TCRdb redid the calling of the 5' RACE reads with MiXCR, one entry per CDR3 protein. The sample comprises a few thousand distinct CDR3 sequences, approximately 6% of which are singletons, and 9.1% rests with the top ten. The specimen was lung tumor tissue, collected at surgery. The receptor source for this set is a male donor with early-stage non-small cell lung cancer. Both conserved end residues are part of each CDR3. The order of the fields is V gene, J gene, clone size, D gene, CDR3 DNA, CDR3 protein. A D gene is named only where the DNA matches it firmly. The size entry is marked missing in some rows and otherwise reads once, few, many or a size class.

V: TRBV12-3/TRBV12-4
J: TRBJ1-1
size: medium-sized
D: TRBD1
DNA: TGTGCCAGCAGTTTATCCGTCGGGACAGTGTCCTTCACTGAAGCTTTCTTT
CDR3: CASSLSVGTVSFTEAFF

V: TRBV28
J: TRBJ2-3
size: few
D: TRBD1
DNA: TGTGCCAGCAGTCGACAGGGCAAACTCACAGATACGCAGTATTTT
CDR3: CASSRQGKLTDTQYF

V: TRBV19
J: TRBJ2-7
size: many
D: TRBD2
DNA: TGTGCCAGTAGTATAGCAACGGATAGCGGGGGGGCCATGGACGAGCAGTACTTC
CDR3: CASSIATDSGGAMDEQYF

V: TRBV27
J: TRBJ1-5
size: medium-sized
D: TRBD1
DNA: TGTGCCAGCAGAGCCACAGGGGGAAGGGGCCATCAGCCCCAGCATTTT
CDR3: CASRATGGRGHQPQHF

V: TRBV14
J: TRBJ1-2
size: medium-sized
D: TRBD1
DNA: TGTGCCAGCAGCCAAGTCCCGACAGGGGGCTCCTATGGCTACACCTTC
CDR3: CASSQVPTGGSYGYTF

V: TRBV29-1
J: TRBJ2-3
size: medium-sized
D: .
DNA: TGCAGCGTTGTGATGGCCGGCACAGATACGCAGTATTTT
CDR3: CSVVMAGTDTQYF

V: TRBV6-2/TRBV6-3
J: TRBJ2-7
size: medium-sized
D: TRBD2
DNA: TGTGCCAGCAGTTACCGCGGGACTACCTACGAGCAGTACTTC
CDR3: CASSYRGTTYEQYF

V: TRBV4-2
J: TRBJ2-7
size: .
D: TRBD1
DNA: TGTGCCAGCAGCCCCGGGACAGCAGGCTACGAGCAGTACTTC
CDR3: CASSPGTAGYEQYF

V: TRBV29-1
J: TRBJ2-1
size: medium-sized
D: .
DNA: TGCAGCGTTGTCTCGGTGGTGGACAATGAGCAGTTCTTC
CDR3: CSVVSVVDNEQFF

V: TRBV7-8
J: TRBJ2-3
size: few
D: TRBD2
DNA: TGTGCCAGCAGCTTAGCGCCCCAGCGGGGAAGCACAGATACGCAGTATTTT
CDR3: CASSLAPQRGSTDTQYF

V: TRBV20-1
J: TRBJ2-2
size: medium-sized
D: .
DNA: TGCAGTGCTCCCCCTCAGGAGAACACCGGGGAGCTGTTTTTT
CDR3: CSAPPQENTGELFF

V: TRBV2
J: TRBJ2-1
size: few
D: TRBD2
DNA: TGTGCCAGCAGGGCCGGGACTAGCGACTACAATGAGCAGTTCTTC
CDR3: CASRAGTSDYNEQFF

V: TRBV9
J: TRBJ2-1
size: .
D: .
DNA: TGTGCCAGCAGCGTAGTAGGGGGAACCTACAATGAGCAGTTCTTC
CDR3: CASSVVGGTYNEQFF

V: TRBV5-4
J: TRBJ2-7
size: large
D: TRBD1
DNA: TGTGCCAGCAGCCCGGACAGGGTCTCCTACGAGCAGTACTTC
CDR3: CASSPDRVSYEQYF

V: TRBV20-1
J: TRBJ2-2
size: many
D: TRBD2
DNA: TGCAGTGCTATGAAGCGGGGAGGTACCGGGGAGCTGTTTTTT
CDR3: CSAMKRGGTGELFF

V: TRBV28
J: TRBJ2-5
size: medium-sized
D: TRBD2
DNA: TGTGCCAGCAGCCGAAAATCGCGGGAGGGCGAGTACTTC
CDR3: CASSRKSREGEYF

V: TRBV5-1
J: TRBJ2-2
size: few
D: .
DNA: TGCGCCAGCAGCTTGGCCTCTCAGAACACCGGGGAGCTGTTTTTT
CDR3: CASSLASQNTGELFF

V: TRBV6-2/TRBV6-3
J: TRBJ2-3
size: many
D: TRBD2
DNA: TGTGCCAGCAGTTACTCGACTAGCGGCACAGATACGCAGTATTTT
CDR3: CASSYSTSGTDTQYF

V: TRBV20-1
J: TRBJ2-7
size: .
D: TRBD1
DNA: TGCAGTGCTGAGGGACAGGGCTCCTACGAGCAGTACTTC
CDR3: CSAEGQGSYEQYF

V: TRBV6-2/TRBV6-3
J: TRBJ1-5
size: few
D: .
DNA: TGTGCCAGCAGTTACCCCGTGTCCTATCAGCCCCAGCATTTT
CDR3: CASSYPVSYQPQHF

V: TRBV28
J: TRBJ1-1
size: many
D: .
DNA: TGTGCCAGCAGCGATAGGGGAAGTGGGGCCACTGAAGCTTTCTTT
CDR3: CASSDRGSGATEAFF

V: TRBV3-1
J: TRBJ2-3
size: large
D: TRBD1
DNA: TGTGCCAGCAGCGGCCGGGGGTCAGGGGGCCTAGATACGCAGTATTTT
CDR3: CASSGRGSGGLDTQYF

V: TRBV6-2/TRBV6-3
J: TRBJ2-7
size: medium-sized
D: .
DNA: TGTGCCAGCTCTATGGGAGCCTACGAGCAGTACTTC
CDR3: CASSMGAYEQYF

V: TRBV5-1
J: TRBJ2-4
size: medium-sized
D: .
DNA: TGCGCCAGCAGCCCCGGATGGGGGGTTGAAGCCAAAAACATTCAGTACTTC
CDR3: CASSPGWGVEAKNIQYF

V: TRBV11-3
J: TRBJ2-1
size: medium-sized
D: .
DNA: TGTGCCAGCAGCCCCGGACTCCCAACCTACAATGAGCAGTTCTTC
CDR3: CASSPGLPTYNEQFF

V: TRBV5-6
J: TRBJ2-3
size: medium-sized
D: .
DNA: TGTGCCGGTGCGTCCTCTGGCGGTTTCGGTACAGATACGCAGTATTTT
CDR3: CAGASSGGFGTDTQYF

V: TRBV3-2
J: TRBJ2-7
size: medium-sized
D: .
DNA: TGTGCCAGCAGCCCCAGGGTCGGGGTAGCGGCCTCCTACGAGCAGTACTTC
CDR3: CASSPRVGVAASYEQYF

V: TRBV7-9
J: TRBJ2-3
size: medium-sized
D: TRBD1
DNA: TGTGCCAGCAGCCGAGGACAGGGGATGACAGATACGCAGTATTTT
CDR3: CASSRGQGMTDTQYF

V: TRBV6-1
J: TRBJ1-4
size: medium-sized
D: .
DNA: TGTGCCAGCAGTGAGCCCGGGAAGGGCAATGAAAAACTGTTTTTT
CDR3: CASSEPGKGNEKLFF

V: TRBV29-1
J: TRBJ2-1
size: many
D: TRBD2
DNA: TGCAGCGTAGGGACTAGCTCCTACAATGAGCAGTTCTTC
CDR3: CSVGTSSYNEQFF

V: TRBV11-2
J: TRBJ1-3
size: medium-sized
D: TRBD1
DNA: TGTGCCAGCAGCTTAGTTGGAGCCGGGACAGGGGGCATTATAACCGGAAACACCATATATTTT
CDR3: CASSLVGAGTGGIITGNTIYF

V: TRBV2
J: TRBJ1-6
size: medium-sized
D: .
DNA: TGTGCCAGCAGTGAATCTGGGGTATTCTCCTATAATTCACCCCTCCACTTT
CDR3: CASSESGVFSYNSPLHF

V: TRBV11-2
J: TRBJ2-1
size: medium-sized
D: .
DNA: TGTGCCAGCAGCTTAGGGCTGAACAATGAGCAGTTCTTC
CDR3: CASSLGLNNEQFF

V: TRBV18
J: TRBJ1-5
size: few
D: .
DNA: TGTGCCAGCTCACCGGGATATAGCAATCAGCCCCAGCATTTT
CDR3: CASSPGYSNQPQHF

V: TRBV29-1
J: TRBJ2-1
size: large
D: .
DNA: TGCAGCGTTGAGTTATACTCCTACAATGAGCAGTTCTTC
CDR3: CSVELYSYNEQFF

V: TRBV19
J: TRBJ2-3
size: medium-sized
D: .
DNA: TGTGCCAGTAGTACCGCAGGGTTTTGGGATACGCAGTATTTT
CDR3: CASSTAGFWDTQYF

V: TRBV29-1
J: TRBJ1-1
size: medium-sized
D: TRBD1
DNA: TGCAGCACACTGGGACAGATGAACACTGAAGCTTTCTTT
CDR3: CSTLGQMNTEAFF

V: TRBV11-2
J: TRBJ2-2
size: medium-sized
D: .
DNA: TGTGCCAGCAGCTTCAGGCTTCTTGCGGGAAATGCGAACACCGGGGAGCTGTTTTTT
CDR3: CASSFRLLAGNANTGELFF

V: TRBV27
J: TRBJ2-5
size: .
D: .
DNA: TGTGCCAGCAGTATAACGGCAGGGACCCAGTACTTC
CDR3: CASSITAGTQYF

V: TRBV21-1
J: TRBJ1-2
size: medium-sized
D: .
DNA: TGTGCCAGCAGCAAAGTCAGGGGGCGAAGAAACACCTTC
CDR3: CASSKVRGRRNTF

V: TRBV28
J: TRBJ2-2
size: many
D: .
DNA: TGTGCCAGCGGGTCGGGACAAGCGAACACCGGGGAGCTGTTTTTT
CDR3: CASGSGQANTGELFF

V: TRBV9
J: TRBJ2-1
size: large
D: .
DNA: TGTGCCAGCAGCGTAGGTGGGGGCTTAGGGAATGAGCAGTTCTTC
CDR3: CASSVGGGLGNEQFF

V: TRBV7-8
J: TRBJ1-4
size: medium-sized
D: .
DNA: TGTGCCAGCAGCATCGCGGGGGGAGAAAAACTGTTTTTT
CDR3: CASSIAGGEKLFF

V: TRBV7-9
J: TRBJ1-5
size: medium-sized
D: .
DNA: TGTGCCAGCAGCGAGGACAGCTCAAGTCAGCCCCAGCATTTT
CDR3: CASSEDSSSQPQHF

V: TRBV10-3
J: TRBJ2-7
size: medium-sized
D: .
DNA: TGTGCCATTACTTTAGCGCCTCGAGGGGAGCAGTACTTC
CDR3: CAITLAPRGEQYF

V: TRBV7-8
J: TRBJ2-7
size: large
D: .
DNA: TGTGCCAGCAGCAGAGGGGCAGGGTTGACCGAGCAGTACTTC
CDR3: CASSRGAGLTEQYF

V: TRBV7-3
J: TRBJ1-1
size: medium-sized
D: .
DNA: TGTGCCAGCAGCTTAGAAGGGGCGAACACTGAAGCTTTCTTT
CDR3: CASSLEGANTEAFF

V: TRBV28
J: TRBJ1-1
size: large
D: .
DNA: TGTGCCAGCAGTTTCGGCAGTTTAATGAACACTGAAGCTTTCTTT
CDR3: CASSFGSLMNTEAFF

V: TRBV10-1
J: TRBJ2-2
size: medium-sized
D: .
DNA: TGCGCCAGCAGTCCCGGGACGGCGAACACCGGGGAGCTGTTTTTT
CDR3: CASSPGTANTGELFF

V: TRBV7-6
J: TRBJ2-1
size: many
D: .
DNA: TGTGCCAGCAGCCCCGAGGGGGGCCGGAATGAGCAGTTCTTC
CDR3: CASSPEGGRNEQFF

V: TRBV13
J: TRBJ1-5
size: few
D: TRBD1
DNA: TGTGCCAGCAGCCCGGGACAGGGGACCCCAATTGCTCAGCCCCAGCATTTT
CDR3: CASSPGQGTPIAQPQHF

V: TRBV25-1
J: TRBJ2-7
size: .
D: .
DNA: TGTGCCAGCAGTGGCCGGGACGGTCCCTACGAGCAGTACTTC
CDR3: CASSGRDGPYEQYF

V: TRBV20-1
J: TRBJ2-5
size: large
D: .
DNA: TGCAGTGCGGGGGCCTCATCTTTCCAAGAGACCCAGTACTTC
CDR3: CSAGASSFQETQYF

V: TRBV4-1
J: TRBJ1-1
size: many
D: .
DNA: TGCGCCAGCAGCCCCTCCCGGGAGTACACTGAAGCTTTCTTT
CDR3: CASSPSREYTEAFF

V: TRBV28
J: TRBJ2-1
size: many
D: TRBD1
DNA: TGTGCCAGCAGTCCCAATGCCCGGGACAGGGGGCGGGATGAGCAGTTCTTC
CDR3: CASSPNARDRGRDEQFF